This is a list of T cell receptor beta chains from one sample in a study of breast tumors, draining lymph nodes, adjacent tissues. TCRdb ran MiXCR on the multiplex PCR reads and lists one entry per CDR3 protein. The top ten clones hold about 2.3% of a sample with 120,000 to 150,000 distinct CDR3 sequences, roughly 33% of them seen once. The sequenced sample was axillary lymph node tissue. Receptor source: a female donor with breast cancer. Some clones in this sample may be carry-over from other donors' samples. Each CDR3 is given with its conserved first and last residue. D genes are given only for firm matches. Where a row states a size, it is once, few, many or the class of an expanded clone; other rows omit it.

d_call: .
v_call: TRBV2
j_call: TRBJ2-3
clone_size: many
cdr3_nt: TGTGCCAGCAGTGAGGGGGGGGGCGGAGATACGCAGTATTTT
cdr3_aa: CASSEGGGGDTQYF

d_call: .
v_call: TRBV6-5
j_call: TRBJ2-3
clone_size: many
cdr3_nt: TGTGCCAGCAGTTCCCTCCGAGGGGCAGATACGCAGTATTTT
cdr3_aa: CASSSLRGADTQYF

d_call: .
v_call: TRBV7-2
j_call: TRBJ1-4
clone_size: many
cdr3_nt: TGTGCCAGCAGCTTAAAAAGGGCAACTAATGAAAAACTGTTTTTT
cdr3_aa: CASSLKRATNEKLFF

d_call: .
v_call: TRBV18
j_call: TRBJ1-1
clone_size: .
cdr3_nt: TGTGCCAGCTCACCAGCGGGAAACACTGAAGCTTTCTTT
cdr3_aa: CASSPAGNTEAFF

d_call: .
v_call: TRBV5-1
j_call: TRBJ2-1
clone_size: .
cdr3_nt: TGCGCCAGCAACCGGGGCCTGGGGAATGAGCAGTTCTTC
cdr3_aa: CASNRGLGNEQFF

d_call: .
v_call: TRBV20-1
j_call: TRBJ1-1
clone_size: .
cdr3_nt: TGCAGTGCTAGAGATCCGGGGGGGCAGGGTATGATCATGAACACTGAAGCTTTCTTT
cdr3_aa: CSARDPGGQGMIMNTEAFF

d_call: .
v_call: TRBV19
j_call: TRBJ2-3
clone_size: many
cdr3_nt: TGTGCCAGTAGCGGGGGGAGGGGGCGAACAGATACGCAGTATTTT
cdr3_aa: CASSGGRGRTDTQYF

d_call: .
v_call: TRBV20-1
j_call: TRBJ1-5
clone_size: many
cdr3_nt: TGCAGTGCTAGGAGGCTCGGCAATCAGCCCCAGCATTTT
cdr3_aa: CSARRLGNQPQHF

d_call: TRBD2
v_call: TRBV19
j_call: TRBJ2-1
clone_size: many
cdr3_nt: TGTGCCAGTAGTAGCGGGGGGTTTTACAATGAGCAGTTCTTC
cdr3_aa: CASSSGGFYNEQFF

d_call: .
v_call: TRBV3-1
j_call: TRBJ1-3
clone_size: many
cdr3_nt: TGTGCCAGCAGCCCCTTTCTGGTCCTCTCTGGAAACACCATATATTTT
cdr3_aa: CASSPFLVLSGNTIYF

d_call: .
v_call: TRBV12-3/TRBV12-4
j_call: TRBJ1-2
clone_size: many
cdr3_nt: TGTGCCAGCAGTTTTTTTTTGACTTGGGACACCAATAACTATGGCTACACCTTC
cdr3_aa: CASSFFLTWDTNNYGYTF

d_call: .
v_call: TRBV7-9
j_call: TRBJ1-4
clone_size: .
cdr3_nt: TGTGCCGGCAGCTTAGGACGGGGAGGAAATGAAAAACTGTTTTTT
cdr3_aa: CAGSLGRGGNEKLFF

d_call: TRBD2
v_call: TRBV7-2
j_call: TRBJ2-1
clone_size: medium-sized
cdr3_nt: TGTGCCAGCCACCAGTCGGGGGGACGGAATGAGCAGTTCTTC
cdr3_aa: CASHQSGGRNEQFF

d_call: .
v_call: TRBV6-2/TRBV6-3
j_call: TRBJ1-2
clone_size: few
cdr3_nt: TGTGCCAGCAGTTACAAGGCTAACTATGGCTACACCTTC
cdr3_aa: CASSYKANYGYTF

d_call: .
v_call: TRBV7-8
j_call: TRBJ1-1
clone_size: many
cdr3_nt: TGTGCCAGCAGCTCGATGGACAGGAACACTGAAGCTTTCTTT
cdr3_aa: CASSSMDRNTEAFF

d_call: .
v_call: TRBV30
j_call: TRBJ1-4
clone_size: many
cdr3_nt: TGTGCCTGGAGTGGGCAGGGCGCAACTAATGAAAAACTGTTTTTT
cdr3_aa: CAWSGQGATNEKLFF

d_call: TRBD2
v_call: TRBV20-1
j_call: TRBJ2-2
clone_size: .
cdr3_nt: TGCAGTGCTAGAGACGGGGGGGGTGGCACCGGGGAGCTGTTTTTT
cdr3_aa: CSARDGGGGTGELFF

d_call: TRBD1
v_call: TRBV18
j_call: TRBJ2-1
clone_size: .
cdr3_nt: TGTGCCGGCTCACCAACTAGGACAGGGGGAAGCAATGAGCAGTTCTTC
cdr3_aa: CAGSPTRTGGSNEQFF

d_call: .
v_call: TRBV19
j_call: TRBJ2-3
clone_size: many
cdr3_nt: TGTGCCAGTAGTATGGACTATAGCACAGATACGCAGTATTTT
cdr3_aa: CASSMDYSTDTQYF

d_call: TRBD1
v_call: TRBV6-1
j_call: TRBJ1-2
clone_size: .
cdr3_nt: TGTGCCAGCAGTGACGGGGACAGTAAGGACTATGGCTACACCTTC
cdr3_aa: CASSDGDSKDYGYTF

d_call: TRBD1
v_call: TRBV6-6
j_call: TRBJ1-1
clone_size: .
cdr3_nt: TGTGCCAGCAGTTACCGCGACAGGGAGGGGAACACTGAAGCTTTCTTT
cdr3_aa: CASSYRDREGNTEAFF

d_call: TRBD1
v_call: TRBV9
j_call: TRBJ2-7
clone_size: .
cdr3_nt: TGTGCCAGCAGCTCGGGACAGGGGTATGGCGAGCAGTACTTC
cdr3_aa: CASSSGQGYGEQYF

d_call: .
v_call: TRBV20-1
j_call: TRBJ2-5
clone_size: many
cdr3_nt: TGCAGTGCTAGAGATCTCTTCGGGGCCGTACAAGAGACCCAGTACTTC
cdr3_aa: CSARDLFGAVQETQYF

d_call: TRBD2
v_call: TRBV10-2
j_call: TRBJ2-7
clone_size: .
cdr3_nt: TGCGCCAGCAGGACTAAGACTAGCTCGGACGAGCAGTACTTC
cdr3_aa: CASRTKTSSDEQYF

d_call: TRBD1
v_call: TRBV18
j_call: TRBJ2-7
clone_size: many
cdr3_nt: TGTGCCAGCTCAATTGCTAGACAGGGCTACGAGCAGTACTTC
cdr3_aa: CASSIARQGYEQYF

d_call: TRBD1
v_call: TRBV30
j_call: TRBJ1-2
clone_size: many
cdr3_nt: TGTGCCTGGAGCGCTGTAGGGACAGCTAACTATGGCTACACCTTC
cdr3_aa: CAWSAVGTANYGYTF

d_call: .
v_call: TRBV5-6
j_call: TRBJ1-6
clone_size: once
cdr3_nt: TGTGCCAGCAGCTTCCAAACGTTT
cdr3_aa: CASSFQTF

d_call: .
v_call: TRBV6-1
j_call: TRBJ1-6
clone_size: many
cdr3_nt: TGTGCCAGCGGGAGACAGAGTTATAATTCACCCCTCCACTTT
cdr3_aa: CASGRQSYNSPLHF

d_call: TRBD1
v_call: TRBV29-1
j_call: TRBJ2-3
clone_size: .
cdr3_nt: TGCAGCGTCCAGTTTAGGGGGCCTACAGATACGCAGTATTTT
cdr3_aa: CSVQFRGPTDTQYF

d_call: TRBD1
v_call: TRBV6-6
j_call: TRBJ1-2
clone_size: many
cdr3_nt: TGTGCCAGCAGTCACTCTGAGGGGGCTTACTATGGCTACACCTTC
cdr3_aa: CASSHSEGAYYGYTF

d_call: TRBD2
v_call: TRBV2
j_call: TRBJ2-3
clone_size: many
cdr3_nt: TGTGCCAGCAGTTTCCCGGGACTAGCGGGGGGGCGGTTGTCAGATACGCAGTATTTT
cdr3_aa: CASSFPGLAGGRLSDTQYF

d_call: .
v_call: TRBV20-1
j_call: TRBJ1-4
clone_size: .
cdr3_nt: TGCAGTGCCCGGAGACCGGCGGGCGAAAAACTGTTTTTT
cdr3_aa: CSARRPAGEKLFF

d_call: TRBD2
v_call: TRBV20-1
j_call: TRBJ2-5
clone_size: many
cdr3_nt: TGCAGTGCTAGTAGGACTAGCGGGGGGGAGACCCAGTACTTC
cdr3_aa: CSASRTSGGETQYF

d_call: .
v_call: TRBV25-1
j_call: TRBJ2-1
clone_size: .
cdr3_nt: TGTGCTACCGACGCGGCCAATGAGCAGTTCTTC
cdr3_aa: CATDAANEQFF

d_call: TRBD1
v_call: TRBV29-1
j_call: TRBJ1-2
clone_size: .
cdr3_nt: TGCAGCGTCTTACAGGGGACTGGGGCTAACTATGGCTACACCTTC
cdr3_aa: CSVLQGTGANYGYTF

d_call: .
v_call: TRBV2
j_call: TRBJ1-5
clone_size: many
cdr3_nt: TGTGCCAGCAGTGAAGAGGCGAGGCTAAGCAATCAGCCCCAGCATTTT
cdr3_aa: CASSEEARLSNQPQHF

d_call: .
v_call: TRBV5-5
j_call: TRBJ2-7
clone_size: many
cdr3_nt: TGTGCCAGCAGCTTGAGTGCAGGATGCGAGCAGTACTTC
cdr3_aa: CASSLSAGCEQYF